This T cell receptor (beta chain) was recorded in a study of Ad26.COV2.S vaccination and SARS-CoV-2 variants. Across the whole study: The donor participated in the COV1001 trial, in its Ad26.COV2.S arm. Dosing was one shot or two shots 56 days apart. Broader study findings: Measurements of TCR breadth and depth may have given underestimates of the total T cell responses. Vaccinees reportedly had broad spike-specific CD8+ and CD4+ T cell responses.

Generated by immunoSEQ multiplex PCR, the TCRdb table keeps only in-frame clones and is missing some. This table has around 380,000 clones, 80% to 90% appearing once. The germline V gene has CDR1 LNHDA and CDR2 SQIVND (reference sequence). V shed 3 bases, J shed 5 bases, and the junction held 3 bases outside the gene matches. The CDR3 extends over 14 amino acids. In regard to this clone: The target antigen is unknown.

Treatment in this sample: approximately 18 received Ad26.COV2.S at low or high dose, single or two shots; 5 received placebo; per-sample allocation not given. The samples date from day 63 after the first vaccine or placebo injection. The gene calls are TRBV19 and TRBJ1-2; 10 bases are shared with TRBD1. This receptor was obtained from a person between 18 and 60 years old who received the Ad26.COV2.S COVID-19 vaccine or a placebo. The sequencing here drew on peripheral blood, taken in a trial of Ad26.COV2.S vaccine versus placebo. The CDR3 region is CASSMRDRGYGYTF. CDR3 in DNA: TGTGCCAGTAGTATGCGGGACAGGGGATATGGCTACACCTTC.